This is a list of T cell receptor beta chains from one sample in a study of shared clonotypes between healthy human individuals. Measured with immunoSEQ multiplex PCR; TCRdb has only the in-frame clones, and not every one. The table shows 1,400,000 or so clones, with roughly 98.5% occurring only once. Sequenced material: naive CD4+ T cells sorted from blood. These receptors were collected from a man in his thirties or forties in good health. CDR3s include the opening cysteine and the closing phenylalanine or tryptophan. D genes are given only for firm matches. The size entry is marked missing in some rows and otherwise reads once, few, many or a size class.

D	size	V	J	DNA	CDR3
TRBD1	NA	TRBV7-2	TRBJ2-2	TGTGCCAGCAGCAACCGACAGGGGGGGTTTGCCGGGGAGCTGTTTTTT	CASSNRQGGFAGELFF
TRBD1	NA	TRBV14	TRBJ2-7	TGTGCCAGCAGCCAAGTTTTCGGGGCAGGGGGATCCTACGAGCAGTACTTC	CASSQVFGAGGSYEQYF
NA	NA	TRBV9	TRBJ2-7	TGTGCCAGCAGCGTAGAACCAACCTACGAGCAGTACTTC	CASSVEPTYEQYF
TRBD2	NA	TRBV9	TRBJ2-6	TGTGCCAGCAGCGTAACACTAGCGGGTAGTGCTGGGGCCAACGTCCTGACTTTC	CASSVTLAGSAGANVLTF
TRBD1	NA	TRBV7-8	TRBJ2-7	TGTGCCAGCAGCCCTAAGGGGGCTTGGGGGCAGTACTTC	CASSPKGAWGQYF
NA	NA	TRBV9	TRBJ1-3	TGTGCCAGCAGCCTTGACACAGGGACCATATATTTT	CASSLDTGTIYF
TRBD2	NA	TRBV9	TRBJ2-1	TGTGCCAGCAGCAGACTAGCGGGAGGGCTGTACAATGAGCAGTTCTTC	CASSRLAGGLYNEQFF
TRBD2	NA	TRBV14	TRBJ2-3	TGTGCCAGCAGCCAATTCCGGACTAGCGGGAGTTTAGATACGCAGTATTTT	CASSQFRTSGSLDTQYF
NA	NA	TRBV4-2	TRBJ2-3	TGTGCCAGCAGCCAAGGGCTATACCCGGAATCTAGCACAGATACGCAGTATTTT	CASSQGLYPESSTDTQYF
TRBD1	NA	TRBV7-8	TRBJ2-7	TGTGCCAGCAGCCCAACAGGGGGCTTGGACACCTACGAGCAGTACTTC	CASSPTGGLDTYEQYF
NA	NA	TRBV28	TRBJ2-1	TGTGCCAGCAGTTTATCCTACTACAATGAGCAGTTCTTC	CASSLSYYNEQFF
NA	NA	TRBV6-5	TRBJ1-4	TGTGCCAGCAGTTATGGGGAAAAACTGTTTTTT	CASSYGEKLFF
NA	NA	TRBV7-2	TRBJ2-1	TGTGCCAGCAGCTTAGCTTCTTCGACGGGTGAGCAGTTCTTC	CASSLASSTGEQFF
NA	once	TRBV11-3	TRBJ2-1	TGTGCCAGCAGCGACGGTCGATGGGAGCAGTTCTTC	CASSDGRWEQFF
NA	NA	TRBV28	TRBJ2-7	TGTGCCAGCCGTACCCCGACGGGCGAGCAGTACTTC	CASRTPTGEQYF
NA	NA	TRBV6-5	TRBJ1-3	TGTGCCAGCAGCCGTGGAAACACCATATATTTT	CASSRGNTIYF
NA	NA	TRBV5-4	TRBJ1-2	TGTGCCAGCAGCTTGCAGGGTTCGCGCTATGGCTACACCTTC	CASSLQGSRYGYTF
NA	NA	TRBV25-1	TRBJ2-3	TGTGCCAGCAGTGAAAACACAGATACGCAGTATTTT	CASSENTDTQYF
TRBD1	NA	TRBV7-2	TRBJ1-1	TGTGCCAGCAGCCGGGACAGCCGTATGAACACTGAAGCTTTCTTT	CASSRDSRMNTEAFF
NA	NA	TRBV7-2	TRBJ2-2	TGTGCCAGCAGCCTAACACAAGTGTACACCGGGGAGCTGTTTTTT	CASSLTQVYTGELFF
NA	NA	TRBV9	TRBJ2-7	TGTGCCAGCAGCGTAGGTTACGCGGACCCCAACAAAGAGCAGTACTTC	CASSVGYADPNKEQYF
TRBD1	once	TRBV5-4	TRBJ1-3	TGTGCCAGCAGCGCGTCGTCTGACGAGGGGGCGGCCTCTGGAAACACCATATATTTT	CASSASSDEGAASGNTIYF
NA	NA	TRBV5-1	TRBJ2-2	TGCGCCAGCAGCGTAAAGACTGGAGGATCCGGGGAGCTGTTTTTT	CASSVKTGGSGELFF
NA	NA	TRBV19	TRBJ2-4	TGTGCCAGTAGTATTCAGAGCCCCGGGGTCGGCAAAAACATTCAGTACTTC	CASSIQSPGVGKNIQYF
NA	NA	TRBV10-3	TRBJ2-5	TGTGCCATCAGCGGAACAAAGGTCGGAGAGACCCAGTACTTC	CAISGTKVGETQYF
NA	once	TRBV5-1	TRBJ2-2	TGCGCCAGCAGCTTTGCACAGAGGGCCGGGGAGCTGTTTTTT	CASSFAQRAGELFF
TRBD2	NA	TRBV7-2	TRBJ2-3	TGTGCCAGCAGCCCCCTTACTAGCGGAAGCACAGATACGCAGTATTTT	CASSPLTSGSTDTQYF
NA	NA	TRBV20-1	TRBJ2-3	TGCAGTAAAAATTGGGCAGATACGCAGTATTTT	CSKNWADTQYF
TRBD1	NA	TRBV30	TRBJ2-7	TGTGCCTGGAGCCGGGACAGGGGGTTGGACGAGCAGTACTTC	CAWSRDRGLDEQYF
NA	NA	TRBV9	TRBJ2-1	TGTGCCAGCAGCGTAGCAATATACAATGAGCAGTTCTTC	CASSVAIYNEQFF
NA	once	TRBV30	TRBJ2-1	TGTGCCTGGAGTACCGGGGTAGACAATGAGCAGTTCTTC	CAWSTGVDNEQFF
NA	NA	TRBV11-2	TRBJ2-4	TGTGCCAGCAGCTTAGTTTTAGAGGGAAACATTCAGTACTTC	CASSLVLEGNIQYF
NA	NA	TRBV6-1	TRBJ1-1	TGTGCCAGCAGTGAATCGCGGCACACTGAAGCTTTCTTT	CASSESRHTEAFF
TRBD1	NA	TRBV18	TRBJ2-5	TGTGCCAGCTCCCCGCTAGACAGGGGCCTCCAAGAGACCCAGTACTTC	CASSPLDRGLQETQYF
NA	NA	TRBV15	TRBJ2-7	TGTGCCACCGCGTCTGCAGGTTACGAGCAGTACTTC	CATASAGYEQYF
NA	once	TRBV5-4	TRBJ1-2	TGTGCCAGCAGCTCCGTACTGCGGCAGGGCCTGTATGGCTACACCTTC	CASSSVLRQGLYGYTF
TRBD1	NA	TRBV10-3	TRBJ2-7	TGTGCCATCAGACAGGGGGAGACCTGGGCCTACGAGCAGTACTTC	CAIRQGETWAYEQYF
TRBD2	once	TRBV5-1	TRBJ2-2	TGCGCCAGCAGCTCGGGACTAGCGGGGTCGAACACCGGGGAGCTGTTTTTT	CASSSGLAGSNTGELFF
TRBD2	NA	TRBV6-1	TRBJ2-7	TGTGCCAGCAGTGAAGCTCCGGGAGGGCCCCCCTACGAGCAGTACTTC	CASSEAPGGPPYEQYF
TRBD2	NA	TRBV5-1	TRBJ2-1	TGCGCCAGCAGCCTGGGACTAGCCAATGAGCAGTTCTTC	CASSLGLANEQFF
TRBD2	NA	TRBV28	TRBJ2-3	TGTGCCACTGGGACTAGCGGGAGTTACACAGATACGCAGTATTTT	CATGTSGSYTDTQYF
TRBD1	NA	TRBV18	TRBJ2-7	TGTGCCAGCTCACCCCGGGACAGGGTCGACGAGCAGTACTTC	CASSPRDRVDEQYF
TRBD2	NA	TRBV7-9	TRBJ2-3	TGTGCCAGCAGCATGGGACTAGCGGGAGCGGATACGCAGTATTTT	CASSMGLAGADTQYF